This TCR beta chain was recovered during a study of T-cell reconstitution after alpha-beta-depleted transplantation in children (TCRdb year 2016). For the study in its entirety: Using TCR repertoire profiling, the study followed T-cell immune reconstitution in a quantitative way in children after TCRalphabeta/CD19-depleted allogeneic hematopoietic cell transplantation.

In this sample, this clonotype turned up many times. Its antigen is not yet known. Base qualities are not at hand, and no much larger clone is one base apart. Library generation was performed with PCR. These reads were obtained on an Illumina HiSeq 2500. To normalize quantification of the TCRbeta repertoire, the TCR libraries were built with molecular barcoding that relied on unique molecular identifiers. TCRdb reprocessing: public reads trimmed at Q25 with fastp, clones called with MiXCR, in-frame beta chains kept. Rows matching on CDR3 protein sequence are summarized as one entry with the most common DNA and genes. A total of over 150,000 distinct CDR3 sequences appear in this sample, approximately 14% of them only once. The top ten clonotypes cover about 13% of the sample. V was cut back by 4 bases and J by 0 bases, leaving a gap of 11 bases between them. Sequences SGHRS (CDR1) and YFSETQ (CDR2) are obtained from the germline V gene. From the cysteine through the phenylalanine, the CDR3 covers 15 amino acids. Left in the record is the CDR3 DNA by itself, 45 bases read in frame from the first base.

Specimen: PBMCs from the stem cell graft donor, collected from the stem cell graft. The chain links TRBV5-1 with TRBJ2-1, and the D gene may be TRBD2, 5 bases matching. The source is a human donor who donated a stem cell graft to a child with acute lymphoblastic leukemia. Here is the DNA: TGCGCCAGCAGCCCGGAGCGGAGCTCCTACAATGAGCAGTTCTTC. It codes for CASSPERSSYNEQFF.